This T cell receptor beta chain is from a study of blood T cells in healthy people across ages. Extraction yielded at least 5 micrograms of total RNA per sample. Points on this clonotype: The target antigen is unknown.

A second roughly 6 to 11 cycle PCR used barcoded and J-beta primers. TCRdb independently ran MiXCR on the 5' RACE reads; one entry per CDR3 protein. The sample includes more than 800,000 distinct CDR3 sequences, more than 35% seen only once; the top ten take approximately 17%. V was shortened by 3 bases and J by 2 bases, with 1 base between the two germline ends. This CDR3 comprises 11 residues. CDR1 and CDR2 from the germline V gene are SNHLY and FYNNEI. General study findings and limits: Lack of knowledge of donor CMV status possibly confounded expanded clonotype changes.

This chain joins TRBV2 and TRBJ1-1, with no clear D. This clonotype originated in a woman aged 55-70 years in good health. Sequencing input: blood. CDR3 in DNA: TGTGCCAGCAGTGATAACACTGAAGCTTTCTTT. As protein: CASSDNTEAFF. Full variable domain (remainder filled in from reference TRBV2 and TRBJ1-1): EPEVTQTPSHQVTQMGQEVILRCVPISNHLYFYWYRQILGQKVEFLVSFYNNEISEKSEIFDDQFSVERPDGSNFTLKIRSTKLEDSAMYFCASSDNTEAFFGQGTRLTVV.